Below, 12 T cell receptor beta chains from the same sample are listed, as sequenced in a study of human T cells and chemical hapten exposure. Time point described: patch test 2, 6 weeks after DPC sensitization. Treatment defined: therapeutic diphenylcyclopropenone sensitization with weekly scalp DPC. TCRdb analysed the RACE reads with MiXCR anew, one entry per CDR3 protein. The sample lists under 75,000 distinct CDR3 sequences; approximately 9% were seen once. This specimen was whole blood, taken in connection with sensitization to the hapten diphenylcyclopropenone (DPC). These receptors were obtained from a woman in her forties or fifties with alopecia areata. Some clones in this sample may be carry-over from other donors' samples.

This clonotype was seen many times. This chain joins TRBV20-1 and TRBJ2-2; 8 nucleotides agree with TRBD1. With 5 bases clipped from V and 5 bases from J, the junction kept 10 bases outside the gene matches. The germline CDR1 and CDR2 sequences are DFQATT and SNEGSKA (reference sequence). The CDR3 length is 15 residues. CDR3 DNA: TGCAGTGCTGCCCAGGGGGCCTTGAGTACCGGGGAGCTGTTTTTT. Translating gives CSAAQGALSTGELFF.

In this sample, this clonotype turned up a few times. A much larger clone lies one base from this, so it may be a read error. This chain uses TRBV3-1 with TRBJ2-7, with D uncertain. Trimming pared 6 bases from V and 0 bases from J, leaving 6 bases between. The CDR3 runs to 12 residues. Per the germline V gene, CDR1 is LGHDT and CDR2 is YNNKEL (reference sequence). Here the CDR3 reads CASSFSSYEQYF. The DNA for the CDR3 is TGTGCCAGCAGTTTCAGCTCCTACGAGCAGTACTTC.

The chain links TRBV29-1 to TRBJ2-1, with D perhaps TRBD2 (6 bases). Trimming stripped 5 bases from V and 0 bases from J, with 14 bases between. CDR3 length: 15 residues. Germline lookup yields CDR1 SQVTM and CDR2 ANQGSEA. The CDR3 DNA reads TGCAGCGTTCGGGTTATGGGGGGCTCCTACAATGAGCAGTTCTTC. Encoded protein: CSVRVMGGSYNEQFF.

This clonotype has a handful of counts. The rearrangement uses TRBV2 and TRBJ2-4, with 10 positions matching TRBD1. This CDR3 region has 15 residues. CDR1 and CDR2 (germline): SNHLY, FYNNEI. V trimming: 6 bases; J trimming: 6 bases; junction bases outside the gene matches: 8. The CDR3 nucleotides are TGTGCCAGCAGGTCGACAGGGGGCATGGGAAACATTCAGTACTTC. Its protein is CASRSTGGMGNIQYF.

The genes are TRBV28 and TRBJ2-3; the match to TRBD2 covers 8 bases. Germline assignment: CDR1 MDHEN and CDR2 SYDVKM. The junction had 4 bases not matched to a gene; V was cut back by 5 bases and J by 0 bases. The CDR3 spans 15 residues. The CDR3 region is CASSRLAPSTDTQYF. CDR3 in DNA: TGTGCCAGCAGTAGACTAGCGCCTAGCACAGATACGCAGTATTTT.

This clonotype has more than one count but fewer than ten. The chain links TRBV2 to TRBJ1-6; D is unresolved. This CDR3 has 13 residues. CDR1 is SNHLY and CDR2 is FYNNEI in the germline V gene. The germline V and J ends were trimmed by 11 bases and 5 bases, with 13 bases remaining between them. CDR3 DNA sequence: TGTGCCTCCAACGGGAGAGATAATTCACCCCTCCACTTT. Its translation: CASNGRDNSPLHF. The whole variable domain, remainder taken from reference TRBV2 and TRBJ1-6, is EPEVTQTPSHQVTQMGQEVILRCVPISNHLYFYWYRQILGQKVEFLVSFYNNEISEKSEIFDDQFSVERPDGSNFTLKIRSTKLEDSAMYFCASNGRDNSPLHFGNGTRLTVT.

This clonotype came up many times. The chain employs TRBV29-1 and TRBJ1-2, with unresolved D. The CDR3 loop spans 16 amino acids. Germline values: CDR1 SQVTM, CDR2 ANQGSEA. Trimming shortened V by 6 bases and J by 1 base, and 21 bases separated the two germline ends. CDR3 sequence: CSVEDLLSDDNYGYTF. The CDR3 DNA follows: TGCAGCGTCGAGGACTTACTCTCCGACGATAACTATGGCTACACCTTC.

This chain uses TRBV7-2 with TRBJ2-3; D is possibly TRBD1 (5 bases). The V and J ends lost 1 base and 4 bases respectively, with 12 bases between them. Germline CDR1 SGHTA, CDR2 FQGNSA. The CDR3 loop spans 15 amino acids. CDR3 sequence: CASSLGQNSADTQYF. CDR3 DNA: TGTGCCAGCAGCTTAGGACAGAACAGCGCAGATACGCAGTATTTT.

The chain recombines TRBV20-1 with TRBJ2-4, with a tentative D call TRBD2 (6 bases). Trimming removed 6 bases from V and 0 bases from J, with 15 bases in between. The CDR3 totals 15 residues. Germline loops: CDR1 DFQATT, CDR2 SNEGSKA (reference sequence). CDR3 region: CSATGLLLAKNIQYF. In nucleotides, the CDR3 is TGCAGTGCCACGGGACTTTTGCTAGCCAAAAACATTCAGTACTTC.

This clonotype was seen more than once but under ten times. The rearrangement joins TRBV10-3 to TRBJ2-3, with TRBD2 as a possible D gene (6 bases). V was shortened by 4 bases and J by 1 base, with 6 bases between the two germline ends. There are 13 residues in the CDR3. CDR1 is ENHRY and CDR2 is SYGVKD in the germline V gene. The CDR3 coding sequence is TGTGCCATCAGTGCTAGCGGCACAGATACGCAGTATTTT. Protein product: CAISASGTDTQYF.

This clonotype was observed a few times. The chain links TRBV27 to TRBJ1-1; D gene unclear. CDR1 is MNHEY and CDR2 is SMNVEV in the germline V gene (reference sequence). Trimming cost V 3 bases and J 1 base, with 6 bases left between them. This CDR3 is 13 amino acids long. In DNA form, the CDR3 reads TGTGCCAGCAGTTTCATGGCGAACACTGAAGCTTTCTTT. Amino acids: CASSFMANTEAFF.

The CDR3 DNA follows: TGTGCCAGCAGAACCGTACAAGCTTTCTTT. As protein: CASRTVQAFF. The J gene is TRBJ1-1, the V gene TRBV12-3 or TRBV12-4, with D uncertain. The V end was cut by 6 bases, the J end by 9 bases, with 8 bases between. This CDR3 is built from 10 residues.